One sample yielded the 10 T cell receptor beta chains listed below, sequenced in a study of a mutant IDH1 vaccine in newly diagnosed glioma. Which antigens these TCRs recognize remains unknown. Sequenced by immunoSEQ multiplex PCR; TCRdb stores in-frame clones only, minus some. The sample lists roughly 22,000 clones, under 90% seen once, with around 5.7% in the top ten. Time point here: week 11, during vaccination. Doses comprised 300 ug of mutant IDH1 20-mer peptide each, plus topical imiquimod. Sample: PBMCs, taken from a glioma patient whose treatment included an IDH1 peptide vaccine. These TCRs come from a woman between 35 and 50 years old with glioma.

The chain joins TRBV9 to TRBJ1-2, with D possibly being TRBD1 (6 bases). The germline V gene has CDR1 SGDLS and CDR2 YYNGEE. Deletions cut 4 bases from V and 2 bases from J, with 15 bases between. The length of the CDR3 is 15 residues. CDR3 DNA: TGTGCCAGCAGCCCCACAGGGTACCAAAACTATGGCTACACCTTC. It codes for CASSPTGYQNYGYTF. Full variable domain (missing parts from reference TRBV9 and TRBJ1-2): DSGVTQTPKHLITATGQRVTLRCSPRSGDLSVYWYQQSLDQGLQFLIQYYNGEERAKGNILERFSAQQFPDLHSELNLSSLELGDSALYFCASSPTGYQNYGYTFGSGTRLTVV.

The rearrangement links TRBV6-1 to TRBJ1-5; no definite D call. The CDR3 covers 15 residues. The V gene lost 6 bases and the J gene lost 0 bases, with 12 bases spanning the gap. The V gene's germline CDR1 is MNHNS and CDR2 SASEGT. DNA for the CDR3: TGTGCCAGCAGCGTGCCTGCATATAGCAATCAGCCCCAGCATTTT. Residues: CASSVPAYSNQPQHF.

This CDR3 reads CASSSYQGYEQYF. CDR3 sequence (DNA): TGTGCCAGCAGCTCCTATCAGGGCTACGAGCAGTACTTC. This rearrangement joins TRBV5-4 to TRBJ2-7; a weak D match, TRBD1 (5 bases). The CDR3 is made up of 13 amino acids. CDR1 SGHNT and CDR2 YYREEE come from the germline V gene (reference sequence). V lost 3 bases and J 3 bases, leaving 10 bases between the germline ends.

The genes are TRBV2 and TRBJ1-2; D gene uncertain. V was clipped by 2 bases and J by 6 bases, with 10 bases between them. The germline CDR1 and CDR2 sequences are SNHLY and FYNNEI. The CDR3 spans 13 residues. The chain's CDR3 is CASSEWEADGYTF. The CDR3 region has the DNA TGTGCCAGCAGTGAATGGGAGGCAGATGGCTACACCTTC.

The V and J genes are TRBV15 and TRBJ1-4, with 7 nucleotides matching TRBD1. The junction had 0 bases not matched to a gene; V was cut back by 1 base and J by 1 base. The CDR3 spans 15 residues. Germline V gene sequence: CDR1 LNHNV, CDR2 YYDKDF (reference sequence). The CDR3: CATSRGQGTNEKLFF. The CDR3 nucleotides read TGTGCCACCAGCAGAGGACAGGGAACTAATGAAAAACTGTTTTTT.

The gene calls are TRBV6-5 and TRBJ1-2; 7 bases line up with TRBD1. There are 15 residues in the CDR3. The junction had 16 bases not matched to a gene; V was cut back by 7 bases and J by 8 bases. The germline V gene has CDR1 MNHEY and CDR2 SVGAGI. In nucleotides, the CDR3 is TGTGCCAGCACCACCACGACGGGCAGGGGGATGGGCTACACCTTC. As protein: CASTTTTGRGMGYTF.

The V call is TRBV5-1, the J call TRBJ2-1, with TRBD2 matching 13 bases. CDR1 and CDR2 from the germline V gene are SGHRS and YFSETQ. The junction had 8 bases not matched to a gene; V was cut back by 2 bases and J by 0 bases. This CDR3 is built from 19 residues. The CDR3, as DNA: TGCGCCAGCAGCTTTTCTGGGACTAGCGGGATTCTCTCCTACAATGAGCAGTTCTTC. Its translation is CASSFSGTSGILSYNEQFF.

The chain links TRBV5-6 to TRBJ2-2; 8 positions match TRBD2. Germline V gives CDR1 SGHDT, CDR2 YYEEEE. Trimming removed 3 bases from V and 6 bases from J; junction bases left unmatched: 13. The CDR3 spans 17 residues. CDR3 region: CASSWRRGGIDPGELFF. CDR3 nucleotides: TGTGCCAGCAGCTGGCGACGGGGGGGAATCGACCCCGGGGAGCTGTTTTTT.

This chain joins TRBV4-1 and TRBJ2-2; 13 nucleotides agree with TRBD2. The CDR3 covers 16 residues. The germline gives CDR1 MGHRA, CDR2 YSYEKL. J gave up 6 bases and V 4 bases, and 5 bases lay outside the gene matches. CDR3 loop: CASSPGLAGVAGELFF. The CDR3 bases are TGCGCCAGCAGCCCCGGACTAGCGGGAGTTGCCGGGGAGCTGTTTTTT.

The chain is built from TRBV19 and TRBJ2-7; 7 bases agree with TRBD1. CDR1 and CDR2 from the germline V gene are LNHDA and SQIVND (reference sequence). The CDR3 length is 14 residues. Trimming removed 5 bases from V and 3 bases from J; junction bases left unmatched: 7. CDR3 protein: CASSADRFGYEQYF. CDR3 bases: TGTGCCAGTAGTGCGGACAGGTTTGGCTACGAGCAGTACTTC.